The 25 T cell receptor beta chains below all came from one sample that was sequenced in a study of identical twins. A single record per CDR3 protein comes from TCRdb applying MiXCR to the 5' RACE reads. The sample comprises roughly 690,000 distinct CDR3 sequences, 20% to 25% of which are singletons, and approximately 4.3% rests with the top ten. The same specimen was also included in a second study, on T cells expressing NK-cell markers.

The specimen sequenced was PBMCs. These TCRs come from a woman younger than 30 in good health.

This clonotype has more than one count but fewer than ten. The rearrangement joins TRBV12-3 or TRBV12-4 to TRBJ2-3; 12 bases line up with TRBD2. The CDR3 is made up of 16 amino acids. V shed 6 bases, J shed 2 bases, and the junction held 6 bases outside the gene matches. CDR3 region: CASSKRTSGTTDTQYF. The CDR3 bases are TGTGCCAGCAGCAAAAGGACTAGCGGGACCACAGATACGCAGTATTTT.

The rearrangement joins TRBV5-1 to TRBJ2-2; D possibly uses TRBD1 or TRBD2 (6 bases each). V gave up 4 bases and J gave up 6 bases, with 13 bases separating them. The CDR3 covers 14 residues. The V gene's germline CDR1 is SGHRS and CDR2 YFSETQ. The CDR3 DNA is TGCGCCAGCAGCCGATCCGGGGGCTCCGGGGAGCTGTTTTTT. Protein sequence: CASSRSGGSGELFF.

The chain combines TRBV5-1 with TRBJ2-7, with 8 bases that match TRBD2. The junction had 10 bases not matched to a gene; V was cut back by 4 bases and J by 1 base. Germline CDR1 is SGHRS and CDR2 is YFSETQ. The CDR3 covers 16 residues. The chain's CDR3 is CASSPLSGMPSYEQYF. In DNA, the CDR3 is TGCGCCAGCAGCCCCCTTAGCGGGATGCCTTCCTACGAGCAGTACTTC.

The table lists this clonotype with many counts. The CDR3 DNA is TGCAGTGCTCCAGGCCTAGGGGGGGGGGATGAGCAGTTCTTC. Translation: CSAPGLGGGDEQFF. J is TRBJ2-1 and V is TRBV20-1; D might be TRBD2 (7 bases). The CDR3 is 14 residues long. Per germline, CDR1 DFQATT and CDR2 SNEGSKA (reference sequence). The germline V and J ends were trimmed by 5 bases and 8 bases, with 19 bases remaining between them.

This clonotype showed up many times. The rearrangement uses TRBV7-8 and TRBJ1-2; TRBD1 aligns across 7 bases. CDR1 is SGHVS, CDR2 FQNEAQ, per germline. With V trimmed by 3 bases and J by 5 bases, 6 bases remained unmatched. The CDR3 length is 14 residues. The CDR3 nucleotides are TGTGCCAGCAGCTTCGGGACAGCACTATATGGCTACACCTTC. Its protein is CASSFGTALYGYTF.

The chain is built from TRBV5-1 and TRBJ2-1, with D unresolved. CDR1 and CDR2 from the germline V gene are SGHRS and YFSETQ. This CDR3 comprises 12 residues. Trimming removed 4 bases from V and 10 bases from J, with 12 bases in between. The CDR3 spells CASSPNQAEQFF. Here the CDR3 DNA reads TGCGCCAGCAGCCCCAATCAGGCGGAGCAGTTCTTC.

At least ten counts were recorded for this clonotype. The V gene is TRBV5-1, the J gene TRBJ2-2; D is unclear. The germline V and J ends were trimmed by 4 bases and 2 bases, with 12 bases remaining between them. The germline CDR1 and CDR2 sequences are SGHRS and YFSETQ. The CDR3 is 15 residues long. The chain's CDR3 is CASSPPALNTGELFF. CDR3 sequence (DNA): TGCGCCAGCAGCCCCCCGGCCCTTAACACCGGGGAGCTGTTTTTT. The whole variable domain, remainder taken from reference TRBV5-1 and TRBJ2-2, is KAGVTQTPRYLIKTRGQQVTLSCSPISGHRSVSWYQQTPGQGLQFLFEYFSETQRNKGNFPGRFSGRQFSNSRSEMNVSTLELGDSALYLCASSPPALNTGELFFGEGSRLTVL.

This clonotype has just a few counts. The chain couples TRBV18 to TRBJ2-1; D gene unclear. The V end lost 3 bases, the J end lost 0 bases, and 18 bases lay between the germline ends. The CDR3 covers 18 residues. CDR1 is KGHSH and CDR2 is LQKENI in the germline V gene. The CDR3: CASSPIFQARSSYNEQFF. The CDR3 DNA sequence: TGTGCCAGCTCACCGATATTTCAAGCGCGGAGCTCCTACAATGAGCAGTTCTTC.

This chain uses TRBV20-1 with TRBJ2-1; D is ambiguous. This CDR3 comprises 11 residues. Germline assignment: CDR1 DFQATT and CDR2 SNEGSKA (reference sequence). Trimming stripped 4 bases from V and 5 bases from J, with 6 bases between. The CDR3 nucleotides read TGCAGTGCTACGCCTAACAATGAGCAGTTCTTC. Encoded protein: CSATPNNEQFF.

The chain has TRBV20-1 and TRBJ2-2, with 7 positions matching TRBD2. The V and J ends lost 3 bases and 5 bases, in that order; junction bases with no gene match: 6. The germline gives CDR1 DFQATT, CDR2 SNEGSKA (reference sequence). CDR3 length equals 14 residues. The CDR3, as DNA: TGCAGTGCTAGGGGGACTACATTTACCGGGGAGCTGTTTTTT. As protein: CSARGTTFTGELFF.

This clonotype has just a few counts. This CDR3 reads CASSYSGSSTDTQYF. DNA for the CDR3: TGTGCCAGCAGTTACTCGGGCAGTAGCACAGATACGCAGTATTTT. V gene TRBV6-5 combines with J gene TRBJ2-3; the D is unclear. V shed 0 bases and J shed 0 bases, with 7 bases lying between them. The CDR3 consists of 15 residues. Germline V gene lookup returns CDR1 MNHEY and CDR2 SVGAGI.

This chain joins TRBV29-1 and TRBJ1-1; D ambiguous. CDR1 is SQVTM and CDR2 is ANQGSEA in the germline V gene. V lost 8 bases and J 1 base, leaving 14 bases between the germline ends. The CDR3 runs 13 residues. The CDR3 DNA follows: TGCAGCCATGCATCGGCCCCGAACACTGAAGCTTTCTTT. Protein: CSHASAPNTEAFF.

The chain recombines TRBV25-1 with TRBJ2-7, with a weak D call TRBD1 (6 bases). Trimming took off 7 bases at V and 2 bases at J, with 12 bases between the two ends. CDR3 length equals 13 residues. Germline V lookup: CDR1 MGHDK, CDR2 SYGVNS. CDR3 coding DNA: TGTGCCAGCACCCCGGGACACCCCTACGAGCAGTACTTC. Encoded protein: CASTPGHPYEQYF.

The table lists this clonotype with many counts. The V gene is TRBV29-1, the J gene TRBJ2-7; 8 positions agree with TRBD1. V shed 4 bases, J shed 1 base, and the junction held 0 bases outside the gene matches. There are 12 residues in the CDR3. Per the germline V gene, CDR1 is SQVTM and CDR2 is ANQGSEA. The CDR3 nucleotides are TGCAGCGTTGGGACAGGGTCCTACGAGCAGTACTTC. It is translated as CSVGTGSYEQYF.

This chain connects TRBV5-1 to TRBJ2-3, with 7 bases that match TRBD1. Germline V CDR1 and CDR2: SGHRS, YFSETQ. The CDR3 is 16 amino acids. V shed 3 bases, J shed 0 bases, and the junction held 7 bases outside the gene matches. The CDR3 sequence: CASSSRGLSSTDTQYF. For the CDR3, the DNA is TGCGCCAGCAGCTCCAGGGGGTTGAGTAGCACAGATACGCAGTATTTT.

The J gene is TRBJ2-7, the V gene TRBV10-3; D possibly uses TRBD1 or TRBD2 (5 bases each). CDR3 length equals 15 residues. Trimming removed 4 bases at V and 2 bases at J, with 15 bases between. Germline loops: CDR1 ENHRY, CDR2 SYGVKD. The CDR3 DNA is TGTGCCATCAGTGGGCCCGAAAGAGGGGCCTACGAGCAGTACTTC. It is translated as CAISGPERGAYEQYF.

The rearrangement uses TRBV9 and TRBJ1-3; TRBD1 aligns across 7 bases. V was pared by 0 bases and J by 4 bases, with 4 bases of the junction left unmatched. Per germline, CDR1 SGDLS and CDR2 YYNGEE. The CDR3 runs 15 residues. CDR3 coding DNA: TGTGCCAGCAGCGTAGCCACAGGGGAAGGAAACACCATATATTTT. Encoded protein: CASSVATGEGNTIYF.

The CDR3 loop is CSVEVRETSGTSGGDTQYF. CDR3 coding DNA: TGCAGCGTTGAAGTCCGGGAGACTAGCGGGACCTCGGGAGGAGATACGCAGTATTTT. The gene calls are TRBV29-1 and TRBJ2-3, with 11 bases lining up with TRBD2. The ends lost 1 base at V and 5 bases at J; junction bases unmatched: 17. Per the germline V gene, CDR1 is SQVTM and CDR2 is ANQGSEA. The CDR3 totals 19 residues.

This clonotype was picked up a small number of times. The V call is TRBV20-1, the J call TRBJ2-5; TRBD2 aligns across 8 bases. There are 15 residues in the CDR3. The junction had 9 bases not matched to a gene; V was cut back by 5 bases and J by 1 base. Germline CDR1 DFQATT, CDR2 SNEGSKA (reference sequence). The CDR3 nucleotides read TGCAGTGCTCCCCAGGCGCGGGGGGTCCAAGAGACCCAGTACTTC. Protein sequence: CSAPQARGVQETQYF.

The chain recombines TRBV28 with TRBJ2-1, with TRBD2 as a possible D gene (5 bases). CDR3 size: 15 residues. The germline V gene encodes CDR1 MDHEN and CDR2 SYDVKM. V lost 4 bases to trimming and J lost 10 bases, with 20 bases between them. The CDR3 protein is CASSSAPDLWREQFF. As DNA, the CDR3 is TGTGCCAGCAGTTCGGCCCCAGACTTGTGGAGGGAGCAGTTCTTC. Based on the CDR3 plus reference TRBV28 and TRBJ2-1, the full variable domain is DVKVTQSSRYLVKRTGEKVFLECVQDMDHENMFWYRQDPGLGLRLIYFSYDVKMKEKGDIPEGYSVSREKKERFSLILESASTNQTSMYLCASSSAPDLWREQFFGPGTRLTVL.

For the CDR3, the DNA is TGTGCCAGCGGCTGGGGGGCAGGGGACACAGATACGCAGTATTTT. This sequence encodes CASGWGAGDTDTQYF. The chain carries TRBV12-3 or TRBV12-4 and TRBJ2-3, with D perhaps assigned TRBD1 or TRBD2 (6 bases each). Trimming removed 8 bases from V and 2 bases from J, with 17 bases in between. This CDR3 has 15 amino acids.

This clonotype was recorded at least ten times. This chain joins TRBV12-3 or TRBV12-4 and TRBJ1-2, with TRBD1 identical over 9 bases. The CDR3 consists of 14 residues. The trim removed 6 bases at V and 2 bases at J, leaving 4 bases unmatched. The CDR3 loop is CASSRGQGNYGYTF. The CDR3 DNA is TGTGCCAGCAGCCGTGGACAGGGGAACTATGGCTACACCTTC.

The V and J genes are TRBV20-1 and TRBJ1-1; TRBD1 is a possible D gene (5 bases). Germline assignment: CDR1 DFQATT and CDR2 SNEGSKA (reference sequence). The CDR3 consists of 13 residues. V dropped 5 bases and J dropped 7 bases, with 17 bases sitting between them. The CDR3 DNA sequence: TGCAGTGCTTCCATAGGTCCCACAGGTGAAGCTTTCTTT. Encoded protein: CSASIGPTGEAFF.

In DNA form, the CDR3 reads TGCAGTGCTTCAAGAAGGGCTAGCGGGAGAAATGAGCAGTTCTTC. Its translation is CSASRRASGRNEQFF. The V gene is TRBV20-1, the J gene TRBJ2-1; 10 bases agree with TRBD2. CDR1 and CDR2 from the germline V gene are DFQATT and SNEGSKA (reference sequence). There are 15 residues in the CDR3. V shed 5 bases, J shed 7 bases, and the junction held 11 bases outside the gene matches.

The chain joins TRBV20-1 to TRBJ1-1, with D possibly TRBD1 on 6 matching bases. Germline-derived CDR1 and CDR2 are DFQATT and SNEGSKA (reference sequence). Trimming took off 0 bases at V and 3 bases at J, with 8 bases between the two ends. This CDR3 has 13 amino acids. The CDR3 nucleotides are TGCAGTGCTAGAGATAACAGGGACACTGAAGCTTTCTTT. Translated: CSARDNRDTEAFF.